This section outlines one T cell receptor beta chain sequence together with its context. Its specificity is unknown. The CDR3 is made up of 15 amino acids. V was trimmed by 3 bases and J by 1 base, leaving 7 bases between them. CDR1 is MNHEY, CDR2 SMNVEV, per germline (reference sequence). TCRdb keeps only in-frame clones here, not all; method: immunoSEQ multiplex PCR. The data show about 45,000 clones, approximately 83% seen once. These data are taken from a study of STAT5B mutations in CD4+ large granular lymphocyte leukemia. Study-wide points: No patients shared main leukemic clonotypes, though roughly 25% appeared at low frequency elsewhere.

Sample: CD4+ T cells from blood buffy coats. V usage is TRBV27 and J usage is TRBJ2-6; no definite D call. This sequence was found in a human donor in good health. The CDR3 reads CASSFRSSGANVLTF. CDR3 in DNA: TGTGCCAGCAGTTTCCGGTCGTCTGGGGCCAACGTCCTGACTTTC. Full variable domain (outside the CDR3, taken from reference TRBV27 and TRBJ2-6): EAQVTQNPRYLITVTGKKLTVTCSQNMNHEYMSWYRQDPGLGLRQIYYSMNVEVTDKGDVPEGYKVSRKEKRNFPLILESPSPNQTSLYFCASSFRSSGANVLTFGAGSRLTVL.